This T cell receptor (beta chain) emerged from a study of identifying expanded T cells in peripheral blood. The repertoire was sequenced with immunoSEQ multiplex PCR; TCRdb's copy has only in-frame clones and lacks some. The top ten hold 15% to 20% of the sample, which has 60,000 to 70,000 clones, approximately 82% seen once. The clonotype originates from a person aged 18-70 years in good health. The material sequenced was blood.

The CDR3 DNA sequence: TGCGCCAGCAGTGACGACAGGGTTAGTATCGGTGAGCAGTTCTTC. As protein: CASSDDRVSIGEQFF. The chain employs TRBV10-1 and TRBJ2-1, with TRBD1 identical over 7 bases. Germline CDR1 is WNHNN and CDR2 is SYGVQD (reference sequence). V shed 3 bases and J 9 bases; nucleotides not matched to a gene: 11. The CDR3 has 15 amino acids.